This T cell receptor beta chain was captured in a study of shared clonotypes between healthy human individuals. Concerning this clone itself: Its antigen is undetermined.

Findings and limits, study-wide: Sequencing depth was expected to affect clonotype sharing among donors.

Clones were read by immunoSEQ multiplex PCR, and TCRdb kept only the in-frame ones, dropping some. The repertoire holds 2.3 million or so clones, with about 92% as singletons. The TCR was taken from a man aged 18 to 29 in good health. Some clones in this sample may be carry-over from other donors' samples. The sample comprised naive CD4+ T cells from PBMCs. Subset denoted: CD45RA+ positively selected.

The CDR3: CAWSKGYEQYF. The CDR3 coding sequence is TGTGCCTGGAGTAAGGGGTACGAGCAGTACTTC. V gene TRBV30 combines with J gene TRBJ2-7; the D gene is possibly TRBD1 (5 bases). CDR1 and CDR2 from the germline V gene are GTSNPN and SVGIG (reference sequence). This CDR3 is 11 amino acids long. V was pared by 2 bases and J by 4 bases, with 6 bases between.